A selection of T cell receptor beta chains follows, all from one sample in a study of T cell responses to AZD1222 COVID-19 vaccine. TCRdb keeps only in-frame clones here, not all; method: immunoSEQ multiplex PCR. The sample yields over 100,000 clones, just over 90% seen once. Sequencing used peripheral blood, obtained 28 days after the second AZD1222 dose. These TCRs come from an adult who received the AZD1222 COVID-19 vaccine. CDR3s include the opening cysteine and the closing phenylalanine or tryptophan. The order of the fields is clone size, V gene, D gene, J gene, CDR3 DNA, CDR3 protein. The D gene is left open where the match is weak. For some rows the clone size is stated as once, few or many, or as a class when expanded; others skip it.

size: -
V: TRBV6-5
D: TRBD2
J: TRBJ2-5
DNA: TGTGCCAGCACCTTAGGACTAGCGAGAGAGACCCAGTACTTC
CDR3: CASTLGLARETQYF

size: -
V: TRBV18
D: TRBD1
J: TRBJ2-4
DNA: TGTGCCAGCTCACTTACAGGGGGCTTCGACATTCAGTACTTC
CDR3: CASSLTGGFDIQYF

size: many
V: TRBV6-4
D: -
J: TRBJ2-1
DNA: TGTGCCAGCAGTGATACGGCACAGGATAAGCAGTTCTTC
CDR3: CASSDTAQDKQFF

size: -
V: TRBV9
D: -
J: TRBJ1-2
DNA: TGTGCCAGCAGCGTAGAGAAGGGGCTTGGCTACACCTTC
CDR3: CASSVEKGLGYTF

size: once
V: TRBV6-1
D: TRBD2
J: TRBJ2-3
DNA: TGTGCCAGCCGTGGGTCCTTAGCGGGAGGAAATACGCAGTATTTT
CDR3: CASRGSLAGGNTQYF

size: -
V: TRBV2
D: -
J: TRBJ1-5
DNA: TGTGCCAGCAGTGAATTTATAAGGGATAGCAATCAGCCCCAGCATTTT
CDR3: CASSEFIRDSNQPQHF

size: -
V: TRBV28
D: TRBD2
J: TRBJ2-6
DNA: TGTGCCAGCGGACTAGAGGCTGGGGCCAACGTCCTGACTTTC
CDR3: CASGLEAGANVLTF

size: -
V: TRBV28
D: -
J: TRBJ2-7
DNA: TGTGCCAGCACGGAGCAGGGGGGAACCTACGAGCAGTACTTC
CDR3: CASTEQGGTYEQYF

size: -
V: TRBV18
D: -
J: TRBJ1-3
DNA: TGTGCCAGCTCACTTTCTACAGGGACAAACACCATATATTTT
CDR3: CASSLSTGTNTIYF

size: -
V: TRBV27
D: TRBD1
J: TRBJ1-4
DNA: TGTGCCAGCAGCTCACTGTCGACAGGGGGCTCTGAAAAACTGTTTTTT
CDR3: CASSSLSTGGSEKLFF

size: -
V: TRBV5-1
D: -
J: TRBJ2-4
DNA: TGCGCCAGCAGCTTGAGAGGGAACATTCAGTACTTC
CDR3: CASSLRGNIQYF

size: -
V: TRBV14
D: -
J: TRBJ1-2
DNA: TGTGCCAGCAGCCAAGACCAGGTGCCCTACTATGGCTACACCTTC
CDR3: CASSQDQVPYYGYTF

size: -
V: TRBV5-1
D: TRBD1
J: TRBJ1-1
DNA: TGCGCCAGCAGCCCATCCGGGACAGGGGGCGATTGGGCTTTCTTT
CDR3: CASSPSGTGGDWAFF

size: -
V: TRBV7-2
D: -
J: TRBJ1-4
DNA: TGTGCCAGCAGCGTCGGGGGCCATGAAAAACTGTTTTTT
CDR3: CASSVGGHEKLFF

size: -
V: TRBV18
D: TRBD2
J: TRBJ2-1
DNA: TGTGCCAGCTCACCATCACGGACTAGCGGGAGCGATGAGCAGTTCTTC
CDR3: CASSPSRTSGSDEQFF

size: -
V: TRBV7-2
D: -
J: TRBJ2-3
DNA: TGTGCCAGCAGCCCCCTCGATACGCAGTATTTT
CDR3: CASSPLDTQYF

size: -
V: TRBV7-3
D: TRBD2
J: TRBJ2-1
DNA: TGTGCCAGCAGGCAGCGGGACCCGAGCTCCTACAATGAGCAGTTCTTC
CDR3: CASRQRDPSSYNEQFF

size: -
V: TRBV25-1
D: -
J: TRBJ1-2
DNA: TGTGCCAGCAGTGAATGGGGGTATGGCTACACCTTC
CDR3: CASSEWGYGYTF

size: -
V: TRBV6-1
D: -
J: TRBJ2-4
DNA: TGTGCCAGCAGTGACGTGTTACTAGCCAAAAACATTCAGTACTTC
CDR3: CASSDVLLAKNIQYF

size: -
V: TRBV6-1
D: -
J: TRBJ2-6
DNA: TGTGCCAGCAGTGACAGGGCCCGGTTCTCTGGGGCCAACGTCCTGACTTTC
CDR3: CASSDRARFSGANVLTF

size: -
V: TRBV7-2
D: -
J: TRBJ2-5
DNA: TGTGCCAGCAGCTTAAGTATCCAAGAGACCCAGTACTTC
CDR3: CASSLSIQETQYF

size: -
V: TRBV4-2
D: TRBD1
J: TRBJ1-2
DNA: TGTGCCAGCAGCCAAGTAACCCAGGGGGACTATGGCTACACCTTC
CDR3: CASSQVTQGDYGYTF

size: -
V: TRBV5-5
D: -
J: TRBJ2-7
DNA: TGTGCCAGCAGCACGGACGGAAGTTGGGAGCAGTACTTC
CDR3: CASSTDGSWEQYF

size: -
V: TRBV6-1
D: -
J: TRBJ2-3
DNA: TGTGCCAGCAGTGAAGCAGGGTTCGCAGATACGCAGTATTTT
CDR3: CASSEAGFADTQYF

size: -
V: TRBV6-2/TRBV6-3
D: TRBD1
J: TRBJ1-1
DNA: TGTGCCAGCAGTCTGGACAGGGGGAACACTGAAGCTTTCTTT
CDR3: CASSLDRGNTEAFF

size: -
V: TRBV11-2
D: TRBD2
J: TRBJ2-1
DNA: TGTGCCAGCCGATTGGGTGGCGGGGGCAATGAGCAGTTCTTC
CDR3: CASRLGGGGNEQFF

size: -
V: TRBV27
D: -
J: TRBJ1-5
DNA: TGTGCCAGCAGTTTATGGGGCAATCAGCCCCAGCATTTT
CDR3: CASSLWGNQPQHF

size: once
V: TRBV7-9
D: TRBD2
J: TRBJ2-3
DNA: TGTGCCAGCAGCCACCCAAGGTCCGGGAGGTCCATCACAGATACGCAGTATTTT
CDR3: CASSHPRSGRSITDTQYF

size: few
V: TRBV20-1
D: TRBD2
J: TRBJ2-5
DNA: TGCAGTGCTAATGACGGGGGAGGGGTGGAGACCCAGTACTTC
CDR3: CSANDGGGVETQYF

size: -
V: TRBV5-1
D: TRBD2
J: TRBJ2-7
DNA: TGCGCCAGCAGCTGGCGGGGAGGGCCAGAGGAGCAGTACTTC
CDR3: CASSWRGGPEEQYF

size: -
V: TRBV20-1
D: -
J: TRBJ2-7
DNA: TGCAGTGCTAGTCAACCCTACAGGGGGGGCCAGGGCGAGCAGTACTTC
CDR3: CSASQPYRGGQGEQYF

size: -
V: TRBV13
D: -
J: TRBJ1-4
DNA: TGTGCCAGCAGCCCGGCGGGACCGGTTGCAACTAATGAAAAACTGTTTTTT
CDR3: CASSPAGPVATNEKLFF

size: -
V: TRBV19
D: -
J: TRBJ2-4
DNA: TGTGCCAGCAATCCGGGATTTCGGGGCAAAAACATTCAGTACTTC
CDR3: CASNPGFRGKNIQYF

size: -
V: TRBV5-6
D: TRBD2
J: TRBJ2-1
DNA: TGTGCCAGCAGCTTTGCCACTAGCGGAGTCCCTAGCTCCTACAATGAGCAGTTCTTC
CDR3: CASSFATSGVPSSYNEQFF

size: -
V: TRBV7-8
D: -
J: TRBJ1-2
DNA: TGTGCCAGCAGCTTAGCGGCGATGGGCTATGGCTACACCTTC
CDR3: CASSLAAMGYGYTF

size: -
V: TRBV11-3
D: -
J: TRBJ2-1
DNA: TGTGCCAGCAGCGGCCGGGGCTACAATGAGCAGTTCTTC
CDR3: CASSGRGYNEQFF

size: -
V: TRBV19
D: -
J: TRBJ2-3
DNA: TGTGCCAGTAGCCAAGGGGCCAGTTCATACACAGATACGCAGTATTTT
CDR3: CASSQGASSYTDTQYF